What follows are 21 T cell receptor beta chains derived from one specimen sequenced in a study of cytomegalovirus exposure and HLA in healthy donors. Some clones are missing from TCRdb's copy, which holds only in-frame ones; the method was immunoSEQ multiplex PCR. The sample records some 270,000 clones, approximately 86% being singletons. Sequenced sample: PBMCs. The origin of the receptors is a young woman in good health and CMV-seronegative.

This clone was recorded only once. The chain carries TRBV27 and TRBJ2-3; TRBD1 matches at 12 bases. Germline lookup yields CDR1 MNHEY and CDR2 SMNVEV (reference sequence). The ends lost 7 bases at V and 8 bases at J; junction bases unmatched: 10. This CDR3 region has 15 residues. CDR3 DNA: TGTGCCAGCATTCTGGGACAGGGGGCCTTTGGTACGCAGTATTTT. This translates into CASILGQGAFGTQYF.

V is TRBV5-1 and J is TRBJ2-5, with D possibly being TRBD1 (6 bases). CDR3 length: 13 residues. Trimming left V 3 bases short and J 3 bases short, with 9 bases between. Per the germline V gene, CDR1 is SGHRS and CDR2 is YFSETQ. The CDR3 DNA reads TGCGCCAGCAGCTCCTGGACAGAAGAGACCCAGTACTTC. It yields the protein CASSSWTEETQYF.

This clone showed up just a few times. This rearrangement joins TRBV5-1 to TRBJ2-1; 7 nucleotides align to TRBD1. Unmatched junction bases numbered 6, after V lost 4 bases and J lost 2 bases. The germline gives CDR1 SGHRS, CDR2 YFSETQ. This CDR3 is 15 amino acids long. CDR3 in DNA: TGCGCCAGCAGCCCCACAGGGGACCCCTACAATGAGCAGTTCTTC. This translates into CASSPTGDPYNEQFF.

The rearrangement uses TRBV10-3 and TRBJ1-1; no clear D. Germline CDR1 reads ENHRY; CDR2 reads SYGVKD. Between the trimmed V and J ends, which lost 0 bases and 0 bases, there was a span of 11 bases. The CDR3 extends over 16 amino acids. Written as DNA, the CDR3 is TGTGCCATCAGTGAGTCGCCGATACAATTGAACACTGAAGCTTTCTTT. As protein: CAISESPIQLNTEAFF.

This clone has more than one count but fewer than ten. The CDR3 nucleotides are TGTGCCAGCAGCCCCCTAGATTCCCGGGACAGGGCTTCTCAGGGGGCCCAGTACTTC. It translates to CASSPLDSRDRASQGAQYF. The chain couples TRBV14 to TRBJ2-5, with TRBD1 matching 9 bases. The V segment lost 4 bases and the J segment 9 bases; nucleotides outside the gene matches: 24. Per germline, CDR1 SGHDN and CDR2 FVKESK. The CDR3 consists of 19 residues. Full variable domain (rest looked up from reference TRBV14 and TRBJ2-5): EAGVTQFPSHSVIEKGQTVTLRCDPISGHDNLYWYRRVMGKEIKFLLHFVKESKQDESGMPNNRFLAERTGGTYSTLKVQPAELEDSGVYFCASSPLDSRDRASQGAQYFGPGTRLLVL.

V is TRBV5-1 and J is TRBJ2-7, with D hard to call. Trimming cost V 4 bases and J 6 bases, with 20 bases left between them. This CDR3 is 15 amino acids long. The germline V gene encodes CDR1 SGHRS and CDR2 YFSETQ. The DNA for the CDR3 is TGCGCCAGCAGCCCCAACAGAAGGTCCTCTGTCGAGCAGTACTTC. This codes for CASSPNRRSSVEQYF.

The sample holds one count of this clone. This chain uses TRBV6-5 with TRBJ1-1; the match to TRBD1 covers 7 bases. V lost 3 bases to trimming and J lost 1 base; unmatched junction nucleotides: 5. This CDR3 comprises 15 residues. Germline V gene data show CDR1 as MNHEY and CDR2 as SVGAGI. CDR3 amino acids: CASSYTGERNTEAFF. Written as DNA, the CDR3 is TGTGCCAGCAGTTATACAGGGGAACGGAACACTGAAGCTTTCTTT.

This rearrangement joins TRBV4-1 to TRBJ2-7, with TRBD2 matching 9 bases. The CDR3 loop spans 16 amino acids. J lost 3 bases, V lost 0 bases, and 6 bases had no gene match. Per germline, CDR1 MGHRA and CDR2 YSYEKL. CDR3 sequence reads: CASSQEHTSGYYEQYF. The CDR3 DNA sequence: TGCGCCAGCAGCCAAGAGCATACTAGCGGGTACTACGAGCAGTACTTC.

This sequence joins TRBV18 and TRBJ2-7; 13 nucleotides align to TRBD2. Germline-derived CDR1 and CDR2 are KGHSH and LQKENI. V shed 4 bases, J shed 6 bases, and the junction held 9 bases outside the gene matches. The CDR3 is made up of 16 amino acids. DNA for the CDR3: TGTGCCAGCTCACAATACGGACTAGCGGGAGATTCCGAGCAGTACTTC. Translated: CASSQYGLAGDSEQYF.

The chain carries TRBV11-2 and TRBJ2-1, with D possibly matching TRBD2 (5 bases). V was shortened by 8 bases and J by 0 bases, with 11 bases between the two germline ends. The CDR3 loop spans 14 amino acids. Germline V gene data show CDR1 as SGHAT and CDR2 as FQNNGV. The chain's CDR3 is CASHGGTSYNEQFF. The CDR3 coding sequence is TGTGCCAGCCATGGAGGAACCTCCTACAATGAGCAGTTCTTC.

The V call is TRBV2, the J call TRBJ1-5, with TRBD1 matching 10 bases. Germline CDR1 is SNHLY and CDR2 is FYNNEI. The V gene end was trimmed by 6 bases and the J gene end by 6 bases; junction bases not matched to a gene: 8. The CDR3 consists of 15 residues. The CDR3 sequence: CASRGDRGSGQPQHF. DNA of the CDR3: TGTGCCAGCAGGGGGGACAGGGGATCTGGTCAGCCCCAGCATTTT.

The CDR3 spells CASSYRLAGQETQYF. DNA for the CDR3: TGTGCCAGCAGTTATCGACTAGCGGGGCAAGAGACCCAGTACTTC. J is TRBJ2-5 and V is TRBV6-5; 11 bases are shared with TRBD2. This CDR3 has 15 amino acids. V lost 3 bases, J lost 2 bases, and 2 bases stayed unmatched. Germline V CDR1 and CDR2: MNHEY, SVGAGI.

The chain has TRBV30 and TRBJ2-1; 9 nucleotides line up with TRBD2. The trim removed 0 bases at V and 3 bases at J, leaving 12 bases unmatched. The CDR3 covers 18 residues. Germline V lookup: CDR1 GTSNPN, CDR2 SVGIG (reference sequence). CDR3 in amino acids: CAWSVLPGASGIYNEQFF. The CDR3 DNA reads as TGTGCCTGGAGTGTACTCCCCGGTGCTAGCGGGATCTACAATGAGCAGTTCTTC.

This chain connects TRBV4-1 to TRBJ2-2; D possibly corresponds to TRBD1 (6 bases). CDR1 is MGHRA and CDR2 is YSYEKL in the germline V gene. This CDR3 contains 15 residues. V gave up 3 bases and J gave up 5 bases, with 13 bases separating them. The CDR3 coding sequence is TGCGCCAGCAGCCACAGGACTCAGGGGACCGGGGAGCTGTTTTTT. It encodes CASSHRTQGTGELFF.

This clone was seen more than once but under ten times. The chain links TRBV7-3 to TRBJ2-2, with TRBD1 matching over 8 bases. Germline-derived CDR1 and CDR2 are SGHTA and FQGTGA. The CDR3 contains 17 residues. Losses at the gene ends were 0 bases for V and 3 bases for J; bases not matched to a gene: 6. CDR3 sequence reads: CASSLTPQGVDTGELFF. CDR3 nucleotide sequence: TGTGCCAGCAGCTTAACACCACAGGGGGTCGACACCGGGGAGCTGTTTTTT.

This chain connects TRBV6-5 to TRBJ1-2; maybe TRBD1 (6 bases). This CDR3 is 13 amino acids long. CDR1 and CDR2 from the germline V gene are MNHEY and SVGAGI. The germline V and J ends were trimmed by 5 bases and 4 bases, with 11 bases remaining between them. The CDR3 nucleotides are TGTGCCAGCAGTCTACTCAGGGGCTATGGCTACACCTTC. This sequence encodes CASSLLRGYGYTF.

The rearrangement links TRBV27 to TRBJ1-2, with 8 bases identical to TRBD1. The germline V gene has CDR1 MNHEY and CDR2 SMNVEV (reference sequence). The CDR3 length is 12 residues. With V trimmed by 10 bases and J by 6 bases, 7 bases remained unmatched. The CDR3 here is CATQTGVNGYTF. The CDR3 nucleotides are TGTGCCACCCAGACAGGGGTCAATGGCTACACCTTC.

This clone was observed a handful of times. V gene TRBV25-1 combines with J gene TRBJ1-1; D gene unclear. V was clipped by 0 bases and J by 5 bases, with 7 bases between them. CDR3 length: 13 residues. The V gene's germline CDR1 is MGHDK and CDR2 SYGVNS. In DNA form, the CDR3 reads TGTGCCAGCAGTGAATATGAGGGAACTGAAGCTTTCTTT. It encodes CASSEYEGTEAFF. Using reference TRBV25-1 and TRBJ1-1 for the parts outside the CDR3, the full variable domain is EADIYQTPRYLVIGTGKKITLECSQTMGHDKMYWYQQDPGMELHLIHYSYGVNSTEKGDLSSESTVSRIRTEHFPLTLESARPSHTSQYLCASSEYEGTEAFFGQGTRLTVV.

CDR3 loop: CASTSGTLDINTEAFF. The CDR3 region has the DNA TGTGCCAGCACCTCCGGGACACTTGACATTAACACTGAAGCTTTCTTT. This chain joins TRBV28 and TRBJ1-1; tentative D call: TRBD1 (6 bases). The V end was cut by 7 bases, the J end by 2 bases, with 20 bases between. CDR1 MDHEN and CDR2 SYDVKM come from the germline V gene. CDR3 length: 16 residues.

V is TRBV6-4 and J is TRBJ2-7; TRBD2 matches 8 bases. The V gene end was trimmed by 2 bases and the J gene end by 5 bases; junction bases not matched to a gene: 8. Per germline, CDR1 MRHNA and CDR2 SNTAGT. This CDR3 contains 15 residues. The CDR3 sequence is CASSDQGGGSHEQYF. The DNA of the CDR3 is TGTGCCAGCAGTGACCAGGGCGGGGGGTCCCACGAGCAGTACTTC.

The V and J genes are TRBV7-2 and TRBJ1-2; D unclear. Trimming stripped 5 bases from V and 8 bases from J, with 12 bases between. The germline gives CDR1 SGHTA, CDR2 FQGNSA. The CDR3 length is 12 residues. CDR3 coding DNA: TGTGCCAGCAGCCCACCCCCTATGGGCTACACCTTC. Its protein product is CASSPPPMGYTF.